This TCR beta chain was profiled in a study of Ad26.COV2.S vaccination and SARS-CoV-2 variants. TCRdb's copy holds only in-frame clones and misses some; the assay was immunoSEQ multiplex PCR. The table lists 500,000 or so clones, 87% of them singletons, with over 10% in the top ten. The treatment denotes: around 19 received Ad26.COV2.S at low or high dose, single or two shots; about 5 received placebo; per-sample allocation not given. Specimens were obtained on day 63 following the first vaccine or placebo injection. The CDR3 runs 13 residues. Losses at the gene ends were 5 bases for V and 8 bases for J; bases not matched to a gene: 5. CDR1 SNHLY and CDR2 FYNNEI come from the germline V gene.

This specimen consisted of peripheral blood, obtained in a trial of Ad26.COV2.S vaccine versus placebo. This chain connects TRBV2 to TRBJ2-1; 8 positions agree with TRBD2. The clonotype comes from a person between 18 and 60 years old who received the Ad26.COV2.S COVID-19 vaccine or a placebo. The CDR3 spells CASSREGRDEQFF. The CDR3 bases are TGTGCCAGCAGTCGGGAGGGCCGCGATGAGCAGTTCTTC.